Listed here are 28 T cell receptor beta chains from one sample, sequenced in a study of response to subunit inactivated influenza vaccine. TCRdb fed the RT-PCR reads into MiXCR, producing one record per CDR3 protein. The data hold some 640,000 distinct CDR3 sequences, with over 11% observed a single time. Here the sequenced sample was PBMCs from blood, taken 14 to 15 days before vaccination. All receptors come from a man aged 45-60 years who received an inactivated influenza vaccine.

This rearrangement joins TRBV6-5 to TRBJ2-1, with 9 bases matching TRBD2. V was pared by 0 bases and J by 5 bases, with 2 bases of the junction left unmatched. The CDR3 length is 15 residues. Germline V gene data show CDR1 as MNHEY and CDR2 as SVGAGI. In DNA form, the CDR3 reads TGTGCCAGCAGTTACTCGAGACTAGCGGACAATGAGCAGTTCTTC. It encodes CASSYSRLADNEQFF.

The chain employs TRBV20-1 and TRBJ2-1; 9 positions agree with TRBD2. CDR3 size: 14 residues. V gave up 5 bases and J gave up 10 bases; unmatched junction bases: 12. The germline V gene has CDR1 DFQATT and CDR2 SNEGSKA (reference sequence). CDR3 in amino acids: CSARILGLAEEQFF. Here the CDR3 DNA reads TGCAGTGCTCGAATCCTGGGACTAGCCGAGGAGCAGTTCTTC.

This chain joins TRBV2 and TRBJ1-1; a weak D match, TRBD1 (6 bases). V was cut by 7 bases and J by 0 bases, with 12 bases left in between. The CDR3 contains 14 residues. Germline CDR1 and CDR2: SNHLY and FYNNEI. Here the CDR3 DNA reads TGTGCCAGCAACATTGGGACATTGAACACTGAAGCTTTCTTT. This codes for CASNIGTLNTEAFF.

The J gene is TRBJ2-3, the V gene TRBV12-3 or TRBV12-4, with unresolved D. The CDR3 runs 18 residues. Trimming took 3 bases from V and 1 from J, leaving 20 bases between them. The CDR3 DNA reads as TGTGCCAGCAGTTTTAATCTCCGGTTAGCAGCAGGCACAGATACGCAGTATTTT. Its protein is CASSFNLRLAAGTDTQYF.

Only a few counts were recorded for this clonotype. The gene calls are TRBV10-3 and TRBJ2-2; no reliable D call. Germline CDR1 ENHRY, CDR2 SYGVKD. The CDR3 is 13 amino acids. V lost 6 bases and J lost 5, with 10 bases in between. CDR3 loop: CAIRTERTGELFF. For the CDR3, the DNA is TGTGCCATCAGAACAGAGCGTACCGGGGAGCTGTTTTTT.

The chain couples TRBV4-1 to TRBJ2-7, with D maybe TRBD1 (6 bases). CDR1 is MGHRA and CDR2 is YSYEKL in the germline V gene. The CDR3 length is 14 residues. The V end lost 1 base, the J end lost 4 bases, and 11 bases lay between the germline ends. The CDR3 spells CASSQVPTGYEQYF. In DNA form, the CDR3 reads TGCGCCAGCAGCCAAGTCCCGACAGGTTACGAGCAGTACTTC.

In this sample, this clonotype turned up a few times. The V gene is TRBV6-5, the J gene TRBJ2-1; 10 nucleotides line up with TRBD2. The germline gives CDR1 MNHEY, CDR2 SVGAGI. The CDR3 runs 16 residues. The V gene end was trimmed by 0 bases and the J gene end by 9 bases; junction bases not matched to a gene: 8. The CDR3 reads CASSYSSSGGAVEQFF. CDR3 in DNA: TGTGCCAGCAGTTACTCTTCCAGCGGGGGGGCCGTTGAGCAGTTCTTC.

This clonotype appeared a few times. The chain has TRBV7-9 and TRBJ1-6; no definite D call. CDR1 and CDR2 (germline): SEHNR, FQNEAQ (reference sequence). The CDR3 is 15 residues long. Deletions cut 11 bases from V and 1 base from J, with 15 bases between. CDR3: CAGQLTGSYNSPLHF. The CDR3 region has the DNA TGTGCCGGCCAATTGACGGGTTCCTATAATTCACCCCTCCACTTT.

This chain joins TRBV18 and TRBJ1-2; D unclear. In germline, CDR1 is KGHSH, CDR2 LQKENI. The CDR3 is 12 amino acids. Trimming cost V 8 bases and J 6 bases, with 13 bases left between them. The chain's CDR3 is CASRQNSDGYTF. CDR3 DNA: TGTGCCAGCCGCCAGAACTCGGATGGCTACACCTTC.

This clonotype was recorded a few times. The chain links TRBV29-1 to TRBJ2-5, with D possibly matching TRBD1 (5 bases). The germline V gene has CDR1 SQVTM and CDR2 ANQGSEA. The V end was cut by 0 bases, the J end by 0 bases, with 11 bases between. The CDR3 length is 15 residues. CDR3 residues: CSVEELDKYQETQYF. The CDR3 nucleotides are TGCAGCGTTGAAGAGTTGGACAAATACCAAGAGACCCAGTACTTC.

This clonotype was counted between two and nine times. The CDR3 DNA reads TGTGCCAGCAGTGCCGGGACAGGGGGCGTTGGCTATGGCTACACCTTC. As protein: CASSAGTGGVGYGYTF. The chain employs TRBV12-3 or TRBV12-4 and TRBJ1-2; 12 bases match TRBD1. V gave up 5 bases and J gave up 4 bases; unmatched junction bases: 8. The CDR3 length is 16 residues.

V usage is TRBV20-1 and J usage is TRBJ1-6; D perhaps matches TRBD1 (6 bases). The V and J ends lost 3 bases and 10 bases respectively, with 19 bases between them. The CDR3 contains 15 residues. CDR1 and CDR2 from the germline V gene are DFQATT and SNEGSKA (reference sequence). The chain's CDR3 is CSASSATGGKSPLHF. CDR3 nucleotide sequence: TGCAGTGCTAGCTCTGCGACAGGTGGGAAATCACCCCTCCACTTT.

The rearrangement uses TRBV6-5 and TRBJ2-2; 11 bases agree with TRBD2. The CDR3 is 19 amino acids. Trimming at V came to 2 bases and at J to 4 bases, leaving 12 bases not matched to a gene. Germline CDR1 is MNHEY and CDR2 is SVGAGI. In nucleotides, the CDR3 is TGTGCCAGCAGTTACATCGTGATAGCGGGGGGGCATGGCACCGGGGAGCTGTTTTTT. Translation gives CASSYIVIAGGHGTGELFF.

In its sample, this clonotype was seen many times. This chain uses TRBV4-2 with TRBJ2-1; no clear D gene. Trimming pared 1 base from V and 6 bases from J, leaving 7 bases between. The CDR3 length is 13 residues. From germline, CDR1 is LGHNA and CDR2 YNFKEQ. CDR3 region: CASSQVASNEQFF. The CDR3 nucleotides read TGTGCCAGCAGCCAAGTGGCTTCCAATGAGCAGTTCTTC.

The sample holds a few counts of this clonotype. This chain links TRBV2 with TRBJ2-2; the D is unclear. Germline values: CDR1 SNHLY, CDR2 FYNNEI. This CDR3 spans 15 amino acids. Trimming stripped 6 bases from V and 6 bases from J, with 17 bases between. The CDR3 DNA sequence: TGTGCCAGCAGGAAGGAAGGATACCCCTCCGGGGAGCTGTTTTTT. Amino acids: CASRKEGYPSGELFF. The complete variable domain, with remaining parts taken from reference TRBV2 and TRBJ2-2, reads EPEVTQTPSHQVTQMGQEVILRCVPISNHLYFYWYRQILGQKVEFLVSFYNNEISEKSEIFDDQFSVERPDGSNFTLKIRSTKLEDSAMYFCASRKEGYPSGELFFGEGSRLTVL.

This clonotype was recorded many times. The chain has TRBV29-1 and TRBJ2-3, with D uncertain. The CDR3 totals 15 residues. Germline V gives CDR1 SQVTM, CDR2 ANQGSEA. V lost 1 base and J lost 0, with 11 bases in between. CDR3 protein: CSVEVWTSSTDTQYF. Here the CDR3 DNA reads TGCAGCGTTGAAGTCTGGACCTCTAGCACAGATACGCAGTATTTT.

The genes are TRBV5-1 and TRBJ2-6, with a possible D match to TRBD1 (6 bases). Germline V gene data show CDR1 as SGHRS and CDR2 as YFSETQ. V lost 0 bases and J 1 base, leaving 14 bases between the germline ends. The CDR3 spans 18 residues. The CDR3, as DNA: TGCGCCAGCAGCTTGGCCCTGAACAGGGCATCTGGGGCCAACGTCCTGACTTTC. It yields the protein CASSLALNRASGANVLTF.

At least ten counts were recorded for this clonotype. V gene TRBV12-5 combines with J gene TRBJ1-5; D unresolved. Trimming removed 6 bases at V and 2 bases at J, with 11 bases between. This CDR3 is 14 amino acids long. Germline CDR1 is LGHNT and CDR2 is FRNRAP. CDR3 in DNA: TGTGCTAGTGGCCCCGGACGACGCAATCAGCCCCAGCATTTT. This encodes CASGPGRRNQPQHF. The full variable domain, with the rest looked up from reference TRBV12-5 and TRBJ1-5, is DARVTQTPRHKVTEMGQEVTMRCQPILGHNTVFWYRQTMMQGLELLAYFRNRAPLDDSGMPKDRFSAEMPDATLATLKIQPSEPRDSAVYFCASGPGRRNQPQHFGDGTRLSIL.

This clonotype was found many times. The chain's CDR3 is CASSLERLAGYNEQFF. CDR3 nucleotides: TGTGCCAGCAGCTTAGAGCGTCTAGCGGGCTACAATGAGCAGTTCTTC. This chain links TRBV11-2 with TRBJ2-1; 8 bases are shared with TRBD2. The CDR3 totals 16 residues. The germline V gene encodes CDR1 SGHAT and CDR2 FQNNGV. V lost 0 bases and J lost 3; bases outside the gene matches: 4.

The chain links TRBV13 to TRBJ2-5, with 9 bases that match TRBD1. The trim removed 7 bases at V and 1 base at J, leaving 10 bases unmatched. There are 16 residues in the CDR3. The germline V gene has CDR1 PRHDT and CDR2 FYEKMQ (reference sequence). DNA of the CDR3: TGTGCCAGCATCAAGTGGGGACAGGGTATCCAAGAGACCCAGTACTTC. Residues: CASIKWGQGIQETQYF.

V and J are TRBV3-1 and TRBJ1-1; D is undetermined. V lost 0 bases, J lost 1 base, and 9 bases lay in between. The CDR3 loop spans 15 amino acids. Germline CDR1 is LGHDT and CDR2 is YNNKEL (reference sequence). The CDR3: CASSQESIGNTEAFF. The CDR3 DNA is TGTGCCAGCAGCCAAGAATCGATCGGGAACACTGAAGCTTTCTTT.

This clonotype appeared a few times. This chain links TRBV6-1 with TRBJ1-2, with a weak D call TRBD1 (6 bases). The CDR3 covers 14 residues. In germline, CDR1 is MNHNS, CDR2 SASEGT. Trimming pared 0 bases from V and 7 bases from J, leaving 12 bases between. This CDR3 reads CASSEAGGASGYTF. The CDR3 DNA follows: TGTGCCAGCAGTGAAGCGGGGGGGGCGTCTGGCTACACCTTC.

The sample holds many counts of this clonotype. V and J are TRBV20-1 and TRBJ2-2, with 7 bases identical to TRBD2. V lost 0 bases to trimming and J lost 1 base; unmatched junction nucleotides: 5. Germline V lookup: CDR1 DFQATT, CDR2 SNEGSKA (reference sequence). This CDR3 has 16 amino acids. This CDR3 is CSARDLGGGNTGELFF. In nucleotides, the CDR3 is TGCAGTGCTAGAGATCTAGGCGGGGGGAACACCGGGGAGCTGTTTTTT.

The chain links TRBV3-1 to TRBJ2-2; no definite D call. Germline V gene lookup returns CDR1 LGHDT and CDR2 YNNKEL (reference sequence). The CDR3 extends over 15 amino acids. Trimming cost V 1 base and J 5 bases, with 11 bases left between them. CDR3 nucleotides: TGTGCCAGCAGCCAAGGCGAATCATATACCGGGGAGCTGTTTTTT. It translates to CASSQGESYTGELFF.

V usage is TRBV12-3 or TRBV12-4 and J usage is TRBJ1-5; D is unclear. This CDR3 has 14 amino acids. V lost 1 base and J lost 3, with 7 bases in between. In DNA form, the CDR3 reads TGTGCCAGCAGTTTAGACGGCCTCAATCAGCCCCAGCATTTT. This codes for CASSLDGLNQPQHF.

The table lists this clonotype with a few counts. The gene calls are TRBV4-3 and TRBJ1-6; the match to TRBD1 covers 9 bases. V shed 1 base and J 9 bases; nucleotides not matched to a gene: 4. Germline CDR1 LGHNA, CDR2 YSLEER. CDR3 length: 15 residues. The CDR3 coding sequence is TGCGCCAGCAGCCAAGTGACAGGGGGTTTTTCACCCCTCCACTTT. It translates to CASSQVTGGFSPLHF.

This clonotype was counted between two and nine times. This CDR3 is CASRDPGRSYEQYF. In DNA, the CDR3 is TGTGCCAGCAGGGATCCGGGGCGCAGCTACGAGCAGTACTTC. This chain joins TRBV6-2 or TRBV6-3 and TRBJ2-7; D is perhaps TRBD1 or TRBD2 (5 bases each). The CDR3 has 14 residues. V was cut by 6 bases and J by 3 bases, with 15 bases left in between. The germline V gene encodes CDR1 MNHEY and CDR2 SVGEGT.

This clonotype was seen a few times. This CDR3 reads CAISENPNGGEQFF. In DNA form, the CDR3 reads TGTGCCATCAGTGAGAACCCTAACGGAGGTGAGCAGTTCTTC. The V gene is TRBV10-3, the J gene TRBJ2-1; D possibly corresponds to TRBD2 (5 bases). V gave up 2 bases and J gave up 9 bases, with 14 bases separating them. Germline V gene sequence: CDR1 ENHRY, CDR2 SYGVKD. The CDR3 has 14 amino acids.